This T cell receptor (beta chain) emerged from a study of technical replicates of blood from several donors. From germline, CDR1 is SGHAT and CDR2 FQDESV (reference sequence). The CDR3 extends over 14 amino acids. The V and J ends lost 3 bases and 4 bases respectively, with 10 bases between them. Some clones are missing from TCRdb's copy, which holds only in-frame ones; the method was immunoSEQ multiplex PCR. Of more than 65,000 clones in the sample, roughly nine tenths were seen once. The sequencing sample was made of T cells isolated from PBMCs. This sequence originates from a human donor in good health. V and J are TRBV11-1 and TRBJ2-1; possibly TRBD2 for D (5 bases). CDR3 loop: CASSFSSRYNEQFF. CDR3 in DNA: TGTGCCAGCAGCTTCTCTAGCCGGTACAATGAGCAGTTCTTC.